Following are 31 T cell receptor beta chains from one sample sequenced in a study of low-dose radiotherapy and immunotherapy resistance in tumors. TRAV and TRBV primers primed cDNA for both TCRalpha and TCRbeta. For amplifying TCRs, the PCR ran for approximately 21 cycles with Phusion, which was used together with a constant-region primer and the adapter on the V primers. One entry per CDR3 protein, called by TCRdb with MiXCR from the reads. The sample records about 71,000 distinct CDR3 sequences, less than 40% being singletons. Time point noted: before trial treatment. The sample in question was PBMCs, obtained before treatment. Receptors were obtained from a female donor with ovarian cancer.

This clonotype has at least ten counts. The rearrangement joins TRBV12-3 or TRBV12-4 to TRBJ2-1, with 7 bases aligning to TRBD2. The ends lost 3 bases at V and 2 bases at J; junction bases unmatched: 7. The length of the CDR3 is 16 residues. The CDR3 sequence is CASSLAASGAYNEQFF. CDR3 DNA sequence: TGTGCCAGCAGTTTGGCCGCTAGCGGAGCCTACAATGAGCAGTTCTTC.

As concerns this clonotype: A far larger clone is just one base off, so this is likely a read error. This chain joins TRBV7-9 and TRBJ2-5, with 8 bases identical to TRBD2. CDR3 size: 14 residues. The germline V gene encodes CDR1 SEHNR and CDR2 FQNEAQ (reference sequence). The CDR3 is CVSSLAGLKETQYF. The CDR3 nucleotides read TGTGTCAGCAGCTTAGCGGGACTGAAGGAGACCCAGTACTTC.

This clonotype was detected ten times or more. V gene TRBV6-2 or TRBV6-3 combines with J gene TRBJ2-3, with D unclear. The V gene lost 0 bases and the J gene lost 7 bases, with 11 bases spanning the gap. The germline V gene encodes CDR1 MNHEY and CDR2 SVGEGT. The CDR3 extends over 14 amino acids. The CDR3 reads CASSYSSSANTQYF. CDR3 in DNA: TGTGCCAGCAGTTACTCGTCCTCAGCAAATACGCAGTATTTT.

This clonotype was seen many times. The gene calls are TRBV3-1 and TRBJ1-3, with D perhaps TRBD1 (5 bases). Germline CDR1 is LGHDT and CDR2 is YNNKEL (reference sequence). This CDR3 spans 15 amino acids. V lost 4 bases and J lost 0, with 10 bases in between. CDR3 DNA sequence: TGTGCCAGCAGCCTGGGGACGGACTCTGGAAACACCATATATTTT. Translated, it gives CASSLGTDSGNTIYF.

This clonotype occurred a few times. This chain joins TRBV2 and TRBJ2-7; TRBD1 or TRBD2 may be the D gene (5 bases each). Germline V gene sequence: CDR1 SNHLY, CDR2 FYNNEI. CDR3 length: 15 residues. V was pared by 3 bases and J by 0 bases, with 12 bases between. The CDR3 protein is CASSEAPGRSYEQYF. The CDR3 DNA sequence: TGTGCCAGCAGTGAGGCGCCGGGACGCTCCTACGAGCAGTACTTC.

This clonotype was seen at least ten times. The V and J genes are TRBV20-1 and TRBJ2-5; D not certain. Germline values: CDR1 DFQATT, CDR2 SNEGSKA (reference sequence). Trimming cost V 6 bases and J 0 bases, with 8 bases left between them. This CDR3 has 12 residues. CDR3 bases: TGCAGTGCCACGGAGAACCAAGAGACCCAGTACTTC. It specifies CSATENQETQYF.

This clonotype has ten or more counts. The chain carries TRBV9 and TRBJ2-5, with 9 bases that match TRBD2. The CDR3 consists of 17 residues. V gave up 0 bases and J gave up 2 bases; unmatched junction bases: 8. The germline CDR1 and CDR2 sequences are SGDLS and YYNGEE. The CDR3 is CASSVAVAGVSQETQYF. Here the CDR3 DNA reads TGTGCCAGCAGCGTAGCAGTAGCGGGGGTTAGTCAAGAGACCCAGTACTTC.

The chain is built from TRBV28 and TRBJ2-1; TRBD2 matches at 8 bases. CDR1 and CDR2 (germline): MDHEN, SYDVKM. This CDR3 has 15 residues. Trimming cost V 5 bases and J 3 bases; bases outside gene matches: 6. This CDR3 reads CASSPPSGRYNEQFF. CDR3 in DNA: TGTGCCAGCAGTCCCCCTAGCGGGCGCTACAATGAGCAGTTCTTC.

This clonotype has a count of ten or more. Compared with germline, one end of the junction differs, possibly owing to a read error. V usage is TRBV20-1 and J usage is TRBJ1-5, with TRBD1 matching over 8 bases. In germline, CDR1 is DFQATT, CDR2 SNEGSKA (reference sequence). CDR3 size: 18 residues. DNA for the CDR3: TGCAGTGCAAGAGTTCTCAGGGGGCCAGACGGTGGCAATCAGCCCCAGCATTTT. Protein product: CSARVLRGPDGGNQPQHF.

At least ten counts were recorded for this clonotype. V gene TRBV29-1 combines with J gene TRBJ2-7; 7 positions match TRBD1. CDR3 length: 15 residues. Germline loops: CDR1 SQVTM, CDR2 ANQGSEA. V shed 6 bases, J shed 0 bases, and the junction held 11 bases outside the gene matches. CDR3 residues: CSVLPGTASSYEQYF. The CDR3 region has the DNA TGCAGCGTGCTTCCCGGGACAGCGAGCTCCTACGAGCAGTACTTC.

This clonotype has at least ten counts. The gene calls are TRBV28 and TRBJ2-7; 11 bases are shared with TRBD1. In germline, CDR1 is MDHEN, CDR2 SYDVKM. This CDR3 spans 16 amino acids. With V trimmed by 6 bases and J by 3 bases, 10 bases remained unmatched. The CDR3 coding sequence is TGTGCCAGCAGACCCTCAACCGGGACAGGGGGCTACGAGCAGTACTTC. This sequence encodes CASRPSTGTGGYEQYF.

V and J are TRBV6-6 and TRBJ1-5, with D perhaps matching TRBD1 (5 bases). Trimming removed 6 bases from V and 12 bases from J, with 12 bases in between. The V gene's germline CDR1 is MNHNY and CDR2 SVGAGI (reference sequence). The CDR3 is 11 amino acids. CDR3 amino acids: CASRIDRDQHF. The CDR3 coding sequence is TGTGCCAGCAGAATTGACAGAGACCAGCATTTT.

Ten or more counts support this clonotype. This chain links TRBV5-1 with TRBJ2-2; D perhaps matches TRBD2 (5 bases). Germline V CDR1 and CDR2: SGHRS, YFSETQ. The CDR3 has 14 residues. The V end was cut by 4 bases, the J end by 6 bases, with 13 bases between. As DNA, the CDR3 is TGCGCCAGCAGCGAGCCCACTAGGGCCGGGGAGCTGTTTTTT. Its translation is CASSEPTRAGELFF.

This clonotype was detected ten times or more. This chain uses TRBV5-4 with TRBJ2-3; 13 nucleotides agree with TRBD2. With V trimmed by 1 base and J by 10 bases, 15 bases remained unmatched. The CDR3 spans 18 residues. CDR1 and CDR2 from the germline V gene are SGHNT and YYREEE (reference sequence). Here the CDR3 DNA reads TGTGCCAGCAGCTTGAACGGTGCGGGTGGACTAGCGGGGGAGTCGCAGTATTTT. Amino acids: CASSLNGAGGLAGESQYF.

As regards this clonotype: A much larger clone sits a single nucleotide away, making a read error possible. J is TRBJ1-4 and V is TRBV7-9; 10 bases map to TRBD1. The V and J ends lost 5 bases and 4 bases, in that order; junction bases with no gene match: 10. This CDR3 has 17 residues. CDR1 is SEHNR and CDR2 is FQNEAQ in the germline V gene (reference sequence). CDR3 in amino acids: CASSPGLGQGINEKLFF. As DNA, the CDR3 is TGTGCCAGCAGCCCGGGCCTGGGACAGGGGATTAATGAAAAACTGTTTTTT.

The chain has TRBV20-1 and TRBJ2-3; D is tentatively TRBD1 or TRBD2 (6 bases each). Germline values: CDR1 DFQATT, CDR2 SNEGSKA (reference sequence). There are 17 residues in the CDR3. Deletions cut 1 base from V and 2 bases from J, with 19 bases between. CDR3 DNA sequence: TGCAGTGCTAGAGGAGGCGGGGTACAGGGCCCCACAGATACGCAGTATTTT. Protein: CSARGGGVQGPTDTQYF.

The V gene is TRBV29-1, the J gene TRBJ2-1, with 9 bases lining up with TRBD2. Germline trimming cut 7 bases from V and 4 bases from J; bases unmatched to any gene: 11. The CDR3 sequence is 15 residues long. Germline V gene data show CDR1 as SQVTM and CDR2 as ANQGSEA. CDR3 sequence reads: CSAGLRLAGYNEQFF. CDR3 nucleotide sequence: TGCAGCGCTGGCCTCCGGCTAGCGGGATACAATGAGCAGTTCTTC.

The chain has TRBV5-1 and TRBJ1-1, with 8 bases identical to TRBD1. CDR1 and CDR2 from the germline V gene are SGHRS and YFSETQ. J gave up 0 bases and V 6 bases, and 4 bases lay outside the gene matches. The CDR3 sequence is 14 residues long. CDR3 DNA: TGCGCCAGCACAAACAGGGGGTTGAACACTGAAGCTTTCTTT. Protein: CASTNRGLNTEAFF.

This clonotype was found many times. The chain links TRBV27 to TRBJ1-1; D call uncertain. V shed 2 bases and J shed 0 bases, with 10 bases lying between them. Looked up from germline, CDR1 is MNHEY and CDR2 is SMNVEV (reference sequence). The CDR3 has 15 residues. The CDR3: CASSLRGNMNTEAFF. As DNA, the CDR3 is TGTGCCAGCAGTTTAAGAGGGAACATGAACACTGAAGCTTTCTTT.

This clonotype came up many times. CDR3 bases: TGTGCCAGCTCACCAATCAGCAGGGAGGAAGCTTTCTTT. Its protein is CASSPISREEAFF. The chain uses TRBV18 and TRBJ1-1; D may be TRBD1 (5 bases). The germline V gene has CDR1 KGHSH and CDR2 LQKENI. With 2 bases removed from V and 8 bases from J, the gap between germline ends came to 12 bases. The CDR3 sequence is 13 residues long.

This clonotype came up many times. The chain uses TRBV27 and TRBJ2-3; D remains ambiguous. V shed 5 bases and J shed 1 base, with 7 bases lying between them. The germline CDR1 and CDR2 sequences are MNHEY and SMNVEV (reference sequence). CDR3 length: 13 amino acids. CDR3 DNA sequence: TGTGCCAGCAGTCCATGGGGCACAGATACGCAGTATTTT. The encoded protein is CASSPWGTDTQYF.

This chain joins TRBV27 and TRBJ1-6, with 8 bases matching TRBD1. Germline V gene lookup returns CDR1 MNHEY and CDR2 SMNVEV (reference sequence). CDR3 size: 16 residues. Losses at the gene ends were 4 bases for V and 4 bases for J; bases not matched to a gene: 6. CDR3 in DNA: TGTGCCAGCAGTTCCCCTAGGACAGGGTATAATTCACCCCTCCACTTT. Amino acid sequence: CASSSPRTGYNSPLHF.

This clonotype was recorded many times. The rearrangement joins TRBV7-2 to TRBJ1-6, with D perhaps TRBD1 (6 bases). The CDR3 is 15 residues long. The V end lost 1 base, the J end lost 7 bases, and 11 bases lay between the germline ends. Germline loops: CDR1 SGHTA, CDR2 FQGNSA. CDR3 protein: CASSLVGGENSPLHF. The CDR3 region has the DNA TGTGCCAGCAGCTTAGTAGGGGGAGAGAATTCACCCCTCCACTTT.

This clonotype was recorded many times. The J gene is TRBJ2-3, the V gene TRBV7-3; 11 nucleotides match TRBD2. CDR3 length: 17 residues. V shed 1 base, J shed 3 bases, and the junction held 6 bases outside the gene matches. CDR1 is SGHTA, CDR2 FQGTGA, per germline. The CDR3: CASSLRRGLADTDTQYF. In DNA form, the CDR3 reads TGTGCCAGCAGCTTAAGACGGGGACTAGCGGATACAGATACGCAGTATTTT.

This clonotype was detected many times. This chain connects TRBV16 to TRBJ1-2, with 11 bases identical to TRBD1. Germline lookup yields CDR1 KGHSY and CDR2 FQNENV. This CDR3 has 15 amino acids. V gave up 4 bases and J gave up 2 bases; unmatched junction bases: 3. Here the CDR3 reads CASSLGQGANYGYTF. The CDR3 DNA reads TGTGCCAGCAGCCTAGGACAGGGGGCAAACTATGGCTACACCTTC.

This clonotype was seen repeatedly, ten times or more. The chain combines TRBV6-2 or TRBV6-3 with TRBJ2-7; no reliable D call. This CDR3 is 17 amino acids long. CDR1 MNHEY and CDR2 SVGEGT come from the germline V gene. The V gene lost 0 bases and the J gene lost 2 bases, with 17 bases spanning the gap. The CDR3 sequence is CASSYSVGRIDAYEQYF. Here the CDR3 DNA reads TGTGCCAGCAGTTACTCGGTCGGGCGAATCGACGCCTACGAGCAGTACTTC.

The chain uses TRBV18 and TRBJ2-4, with TRBD1 matching 8 bases. V lost 5 bases and J lost 2; bases outside the gene matches: 11. CDR1 is KGHSH and CDR2 is LQKENI in the germline V gene. The CDR3 is 17 residues long. The CDR3, as DNA: TGTGCCAGCTCAAACCCAGCGACAGGGGAATCCAAAAACATTCAGTACTTC. It translates to CASSNPATGESKNIQYF.

V usage is TRBV5-1 and J usage is TRBJ1-1; D ambiguous. Trimming removed 4 bases from V and 4 bases from J, with 14 bases in between. The CDR3 is made up of 14 amino acids. CDR1 is SGHRS, CDR2 YFSETQ, per germline. The CDR3 DNA sequence: TGCGCCAGCAGCCTGGAAGGTCGACCCACTGAAGCTTTCTTT. This gives the protein CASSLEGRPTEAFF.

The rearrangement uses TRBV5-1 and TRBJ2-1; 7 bases fit TRBD2. After removal of 3 bases from V and 6 bases from J, the junction contained 9 bases not matched to a gene. Germline-derived CDR1 and CDR2 are SGHRS and YFSETQ. CDR3 size: 15 residues. The CDR3 spells CASSSGSSGGNEQFF. CDR3 DNA: TGCGCCAGCAGCTCTGGTTCTAGCGGAGGCAATGAGCAGTTCTTC.

There are many counts of this clonotype. The J gene is TRBJ2-1, the V gene TRBV29-1; D ambiguous. The CDR3 is 14 amino acids. Trimming pared 3 bases from V and 1 base from J, leaving 10 bases between. Looked up from germline, CDR1 is SQVTM and CDR2 is ANQGSEA. CDR3: CSVDTAMSYNEQFF. The CDR3 DNA follows: TGCAGCGTTGACACAGCCATGTCCTACAATGAGCAGTTCTTC.

This chain links TRBV7-8 with TRBJ2-7; TRBD1 might be the D (6 bases). Trimming removed 1 base at V and 4 bases at J, with 11 bases between. Germline V gene lookup returns CDR1 SGHVS and CDR2 FQNEAQ. The CDR3 has 14 residues. The CDR3 here is CASSLGQAMYEQYF. The CDR3 DNA reads TGTGCCAGCAGCTTAGGACAGGCGATGTACGAGCAGTACTTC.